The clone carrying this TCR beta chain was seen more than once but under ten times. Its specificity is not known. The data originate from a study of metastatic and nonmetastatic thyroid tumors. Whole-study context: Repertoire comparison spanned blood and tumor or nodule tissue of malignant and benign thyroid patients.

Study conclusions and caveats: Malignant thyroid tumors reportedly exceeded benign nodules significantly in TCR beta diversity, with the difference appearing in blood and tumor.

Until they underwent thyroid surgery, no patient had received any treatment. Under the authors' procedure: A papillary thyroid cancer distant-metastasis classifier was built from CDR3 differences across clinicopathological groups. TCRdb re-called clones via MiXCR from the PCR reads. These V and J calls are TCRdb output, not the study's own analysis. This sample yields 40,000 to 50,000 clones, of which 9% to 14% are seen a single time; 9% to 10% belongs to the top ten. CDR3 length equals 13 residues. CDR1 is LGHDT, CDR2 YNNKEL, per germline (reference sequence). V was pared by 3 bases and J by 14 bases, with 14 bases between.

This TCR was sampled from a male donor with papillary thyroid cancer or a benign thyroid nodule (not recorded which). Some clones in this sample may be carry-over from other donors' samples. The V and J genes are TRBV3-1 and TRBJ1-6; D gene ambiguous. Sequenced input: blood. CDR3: CASSHLSPWSLHF. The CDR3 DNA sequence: TGTGCCAGCAGCCATCTTAGTCCCTGGTCCCTCCACTTT.